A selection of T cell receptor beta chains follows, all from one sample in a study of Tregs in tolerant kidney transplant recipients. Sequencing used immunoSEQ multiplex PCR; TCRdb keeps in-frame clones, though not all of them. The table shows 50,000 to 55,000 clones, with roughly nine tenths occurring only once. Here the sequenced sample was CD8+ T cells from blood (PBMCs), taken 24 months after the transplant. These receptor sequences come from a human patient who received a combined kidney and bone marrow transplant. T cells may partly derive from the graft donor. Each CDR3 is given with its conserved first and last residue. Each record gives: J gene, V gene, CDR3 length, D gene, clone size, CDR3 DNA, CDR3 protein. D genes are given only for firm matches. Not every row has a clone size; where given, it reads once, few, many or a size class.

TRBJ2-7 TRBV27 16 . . TGTGCCAGCAGTCCTCGAGGTAGCGGAGAGACCTACGAGCAGTACTTC CASSPRGSGETYEQYF
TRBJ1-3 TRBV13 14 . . TGTGCCAGCAACACACAAGCGTCTGGAAACACCATATATTTT CASNTQASGNTIYF
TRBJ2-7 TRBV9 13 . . TGTGCCAGCAGCGTAGCAGGGTCCTACGAGCAGTACTTC CASSVAGSYEQYF
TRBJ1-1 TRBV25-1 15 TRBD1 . TGTGCCAGCAGTGAGAGTTACAGGGGAAGGACTGAAGCTTTCTTT CASSESYRGRTEAFF
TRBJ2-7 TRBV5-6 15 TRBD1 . TGTGCCAGCAGCTGGGGAACAGGGGGCAGGAACGAGCAGTACTTC CASSWGTGGRNEQYF
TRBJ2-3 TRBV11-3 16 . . TGTGCCAGCAGCTCTTATGCCGGGACTAGCACAGATACGCAGTATTTT CASSSYAGTSTDTQYF
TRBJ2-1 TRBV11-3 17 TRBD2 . TGTGCCAGCAGCTTAGAAGCTAGCGGGGGCTCCTACAATGAGCAGTTCTTC CASSLEASGGSYNEQFF
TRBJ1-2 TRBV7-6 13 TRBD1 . TGTGCCAGCAGCCCAGGGGACAGCTATGGCTACACCTTC CASSPGDSYGYTF
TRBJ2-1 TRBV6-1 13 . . TGTGCCAGCAGTGAGGGCGCACTAGGAGGGGTTATCTTC CASSEGALGGVIF
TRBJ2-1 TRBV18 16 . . TGTGCCAGCTCACCAGCGGGCCAGCCGGTATACAATGAGCAGTTCTTC CASSPAGQPVYNEQFF
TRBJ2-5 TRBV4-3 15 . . TGCGCCAGCAGCCAAGATCTTGGCCTAGGTGAGACCCAGTACTTC CASSQDLGLGETQYF
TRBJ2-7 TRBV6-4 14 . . TGTGCCAGCAGTGAGTCGGTGAGTTCCTACGAGCAGTACTTC CASSESVSSYEQYF
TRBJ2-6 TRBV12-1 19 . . TGTGCCAGCAGCCACCGCGTTGTATTAGGACAAAGTCGGGCCAACGTCCTGACTTTC CASSHRVVLGQSRANVLTF
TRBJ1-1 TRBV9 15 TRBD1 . TGTGCCAGCAGCGTAGAGGGGGCCTCACAAAATGAAGCTTTCTTT CASSVEGASQNEAFF
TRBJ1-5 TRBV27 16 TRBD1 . TGTGCCAGCAGTCCCGGACAGGGGCTTAGCAATCAGCCCCAGCATTTT CASSPGQGLSNQPQHF
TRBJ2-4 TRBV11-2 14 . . TGTGCCAGCAGCTTAAAGGCAGGGAAAAACATTCAGTACTTC CASSLKAGKNIQYF
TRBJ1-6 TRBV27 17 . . TGTGCCAGCAGTTTATGGAGGGTTGGCTCCTATAATTCACCCCTCCACTTT CASSLWRVGSYNSPLHF
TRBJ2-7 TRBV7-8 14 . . TGTGCCAGCAGCGTTGGACTTCTCACCTACGAGCAGTACTTC CASSVGLLTYEQYF
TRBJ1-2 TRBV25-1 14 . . TGTGCCAGCACCAGGGAGGAAGGAATCGATGGCTACACCTTC CASTREEGIDGYTF
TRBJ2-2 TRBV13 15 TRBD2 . TGTGCCAGCAGCTTTCCTAGCGGGAGCACCGGGGAGCTGTTTTTT CASSFPSGSTGELFF
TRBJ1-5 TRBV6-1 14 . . TGTGCCAGCAGATTTAACACACGCAATCAGCCCCAGCATTTT CASRFNTRNQPQHF
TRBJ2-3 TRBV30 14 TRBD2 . TGTGCCTGGAACCTAGCGGGGGGCACAGATACGCAGTATTTT CAWNLAGGTDTQYF
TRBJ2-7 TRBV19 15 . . TGTGCCAGTAGTATAGATCCCACAGCCACCCACGAGCAGTACTTC CASSIDPTATHEQYF
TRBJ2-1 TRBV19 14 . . TGTGTGTTAGTGGGGAAAGAAGCGGTCGATGAGCAGTTCTTC CVLVGKEAVDEQFF
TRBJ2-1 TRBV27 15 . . TGTGCCAGCAGTTTATCGGAGGGGGCTCACAATGAGCAGTTCTTC CASSLSEGAHNEQFF
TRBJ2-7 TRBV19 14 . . TGTGCCAGTAGTATAGACCTGACAGTCTACGAGCAGTACTTC CASSIDLTVYEQYF
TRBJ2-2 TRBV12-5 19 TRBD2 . TGTGCTAGTGGTCCCTCTTTCACGGGAGGGCATCCGAACACCGGGGAGCTGTTTTTT CASGPSFTGGHPNTGELFF
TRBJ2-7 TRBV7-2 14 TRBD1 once TGTGCCAGCAGCTTAGGGCCAGGGGGCTACGAGCAGTACTTC CASSLGPGGYEQYF
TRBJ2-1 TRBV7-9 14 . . TGTGCCAGCAGCTTATCGCGGACGGGGTATGAGCAGTTCTTC CASSLSRTGYEQFF
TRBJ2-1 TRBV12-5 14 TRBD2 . TGTGCTAGTGGTTTGGTAACCGGGGGGGATGAGCAGTTCTTC CASGLVTGGDEQFF
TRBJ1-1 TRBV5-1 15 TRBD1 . TGCGCCAGCAGCTGGGGGACAGGCGAGAACACTGAAGCTTTCTTT CASSWGTGENTEAFF
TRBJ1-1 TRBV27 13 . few TGTGCCAGCAGTTTGCGGGGTCTCGCTGAAGCTTTCTTT CASSLRGLAEAFF
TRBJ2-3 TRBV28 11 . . TGTGCCAGCAGCTTCACAGATACGCAGTATTTT CASSFTDTQYF
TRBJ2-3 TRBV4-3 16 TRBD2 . TGCGCCAGCAGCCAAGATCCTAGCGGGAGCACAGATACGCAGTATTTT CASSQDPSGSTDTQYF
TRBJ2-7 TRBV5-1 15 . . TGCGCCAGCAGCTTGGTAGGCGGGTCCTCCTACGAGCAGTACTTC CASSLVGGSSYEQYF
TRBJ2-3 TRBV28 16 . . TGTGCCAGCAGTTTTCCCCACCGAGGCGGCACAGATACGCAGTATTTT CASSFPHRGGTDTQYF
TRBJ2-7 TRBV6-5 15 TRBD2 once TGTGCCAGCAGTTACCGGGCGGGAGGAACCTACGAGCAGTACTTC CASSYRAGGTYEQYF
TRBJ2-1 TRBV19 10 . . TGTGCCAGTTCTAGCAATGAGCAGTTCTTC CASSSNEQFF
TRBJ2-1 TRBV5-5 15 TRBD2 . TGTGCCAGCAGCACCGGACTAGCGGGCTACAATGAGCAGTTCTTC CASSTGLAGYNEQFF
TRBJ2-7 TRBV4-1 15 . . TGCGCCAGCAGCCAAGCTAGTAGGAGCTCCTACGAGCAGTACTTC CASSQASRSSYEQYF
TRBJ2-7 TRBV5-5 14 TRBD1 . TGTGCCAGCAGCTTGTGGGACAGCGTATACGAGCAGTACTTC CASSLWDSVYEQYF
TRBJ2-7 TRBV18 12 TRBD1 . TGTGCCAGCTCACTAGACAGGGCCGAGCAGTACTTC CASSLDRAEQYF
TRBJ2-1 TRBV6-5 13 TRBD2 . TGTGCCAGCAGTTACGGGACTAGCGGGACTCAGTTCTTC CASSYGTSGTQFF
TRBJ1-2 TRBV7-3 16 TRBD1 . TGTGCCAGCAGCTTAGGTTTGGCAGGGGGCGCGGATGGCTACACCTTC CASSLGLAGGADGYTF
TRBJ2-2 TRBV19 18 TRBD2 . TGTGCCAGTACTCCCTACGTGGGAGCGGGAGGGCTCCTCGGGGAGCTGTTTTTT CASTPYVGAGGLLGELFF
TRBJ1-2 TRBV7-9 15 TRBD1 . TGTGCCAGCACCCAGGGACAGGGAGGAAACTATGGCTACACCTTC CASTQGQGGNYGYTF
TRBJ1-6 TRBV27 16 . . TGTGCCAGCAGAGACAGGTCGGGGTGGAATAATTCACCCCTCCACTTT CASRDRSGWNNSPLHF
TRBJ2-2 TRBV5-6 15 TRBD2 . TGTGCCAGCAGCTTTCTAGCGGGGGCCACCGGGGAGCTGTTTTTT CASSFLAGATGELFF
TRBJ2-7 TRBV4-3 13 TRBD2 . TGCGCCAGCAGCTACCGGGGGGGATACGAGCAGTACTTC CASSYRGGYEQYF
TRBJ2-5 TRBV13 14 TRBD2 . TGTGCCAGCAGCTTACCTAGCGGGGGGGAGACCCAGTACTTC CASSLPSGGETQYF
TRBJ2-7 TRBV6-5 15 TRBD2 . TGTGCCAGCAGTCAAATAGCGGGAAGATTCTACGAGCAGTACTTC CASSQIAGRFYEQYF